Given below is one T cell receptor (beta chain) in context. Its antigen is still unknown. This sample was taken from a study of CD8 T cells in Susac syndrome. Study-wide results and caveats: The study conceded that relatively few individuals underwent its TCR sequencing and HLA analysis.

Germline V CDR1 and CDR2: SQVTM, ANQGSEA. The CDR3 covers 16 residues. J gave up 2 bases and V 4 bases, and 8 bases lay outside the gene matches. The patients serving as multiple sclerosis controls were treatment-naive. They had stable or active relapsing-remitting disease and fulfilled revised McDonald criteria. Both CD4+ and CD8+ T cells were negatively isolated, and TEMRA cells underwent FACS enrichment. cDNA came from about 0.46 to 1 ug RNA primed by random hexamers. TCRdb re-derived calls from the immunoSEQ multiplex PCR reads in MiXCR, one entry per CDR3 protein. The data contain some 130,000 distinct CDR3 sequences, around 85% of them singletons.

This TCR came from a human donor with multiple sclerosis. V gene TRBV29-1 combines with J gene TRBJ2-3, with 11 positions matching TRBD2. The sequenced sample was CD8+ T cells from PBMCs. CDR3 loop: CSVGLAGGLPTDTQYF. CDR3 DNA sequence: TGCAGCGTTGGCCTAGCGGGAGGTCTCCCCACAGATACGCAGTATTTT.